This entry lists 15 T cell receptor beta chains sequenced from one sample in a study of blood T cell repertoires in COVID-19. Assay: immunoSEQ multiplex PCR; the TCRdb copy retains only in-frame clones and omits some. The profile shows some 200,000 clones, about 86% of them singletons. The sequenced material came from peripheral blood. Receptor source: a man aged 25-45 years with active or convalescent COVID-19.

This rearrangement joins TRBV5-4 to TRBJ2-2, with a possible D match to TRBD2 (6 bases). The V end was cut by 5 bases, the J end by 2 bases, with 16 bases between. Germline V gene data show CDR1 as SGHNT and CDR2 as YYREEE (reference sequence). The CDR3 covers 16 residues. The CDR3 sequence: CASSKNGGTNTGELFF. The CDR3 region has the DNA TGTGCCAGCAGTAAAAATGGGGGGACCAACACCGGGGAGCTGTTTTTT.

The V call is TRBV7-9, the J call TRBJ2-7; weak D call: TRBD2 (5 bases). Per the germline V gene, CDR1 is SEHNR and CDR2 is FQNEAQ (reference sequence). This CDR3 contains 13 residues. V lost 4 bases, J lost 6 bases, and 13 bases lay in between. The chain's CDR3 is CASSYTPRGEQYV. DNA of the CDR3: TGTGCCAGCAGCTATACACCCCGGGGCGAGCAGTACGTC.

The chain employs TRBV24-1 and TRBJ2-3; TRBD2 aligns across 12 bases. V was pared by 5 bases and J by 4 bases, with 12 bases of the junction left unmatched. Germline V gene lookup returns CDR1 KGHDR and CDR2 SFDVKD. The CDR3 totals 18 residues. The CDR3 region has the DNA TGTGCCACCAGTGCTCCCATTTCTAGCGGGGGGGCCCCAGATACGCAGTATTTT. This gives the protein CATSAPISSGGAPDTQYF.

The V call is TRBV28, the J call TRBJ1-5; no clear D. This CDR3 is 17 amino acids long. Germline lookup yields CDR1 MDHEN and CDR2 SYDVKM. Trimming left V 5 bases short and J 0 bases short, with 17 bases between. This CDR3 is CASSPFQAAYSNQPQHF. The CDR3 DNA reads as TGTGCCAGCAGTCCTTTTCAGGCAGCCTATAGCAATCAGCCCCAGCATTTT.

V is TRBV9 and J is TRBJ2-1, with 13 bases lining up with TRBD2. The CDR3 is 17 residues long. Trimming cost V 3 bases and J 10 bases; bases outside gene matches: 13. Germline V gene data show CDR1 as SGDLS and CDR2 as YYNGEE. CDR3 DNA sequence: TGTGCCAGCAGCGGGATCACTAGCGGGAGGGCCTTGGAGGAGCAGTTCTTC. It encodes CASSGITSGRALEEQFF.

This chain uses TRBV19 with TRBJ1-5; no clear D. Germline V lookup: CDR1 LNHDA, CDR2 SQIVND (reference sequence). With 10 bases removed from V and 3 bases from J, the gap between germline ends came to 22 bases. The CDR3 spans 16 residues. CDR3 DNA sequence: TGTGCCACCAATACCGCACGAGGGTTCGACAATCAGCCCCAGCATTTT. Translating gives CATNTARGFDNQPQHF.

This clone showed up just a few times. This chain connects TRBV7-2 to TRBJ1-5; 8 nucleotides align to TRBD1. After removal of 3 bases from V and 2 bases from J, the junction contained 0 bases not matched to a gene. The CDR3 runs 14 residues. CDR1 and CDR2 from the germline V gene are SGHTA and FQGNSA. Here the CDR3 reads CASSLDRGNQPQHF. CDR3 coding DNA: TGTGCCAGCAGCTTGGACAGGGGCAATCAGCCCCAGCATTTT.

This clone came up a few times. The genes are TRBV19 and TRBJ2-7; 12 nucleotides line up with TRBD2. Germline loops: CDR1 LNHDA, CDR2 SQIVND (reference sequence). Trimming removed 4 bases from V and 4 bases from J; junction bases left unmatched: 8. This CDR3 spans 16 amino acids. The CDR3 spells CASSTPPTSGRYEQYF. Written as DNA, the CDR3 is TGTGCCAGTAGTACGCCCCCGACTAGCGGGAGATACGAGCAGTACTTC.

Remarks on this clone: This same CDR3 is encoded by further DNA sequences in the sample. The chain employs TRBV27 and TRBJ1-6, with D maybe TRBD1 (5 bases). The germline V gene has CDR1 MNHEY and CDR2 SMNVEV (reference sequence). Trimming left V 3 bases short and J 7 bases short, with 10 bases between. The CDR3 length is 14 residues. This CDR3 reads CASSFQGGNSPLHF. For the CDR3, the DNA is TGTGCCAGCAGTTTCCAGGGAGGCAATTCACCCCTCCACTTT.

V gene TRBV7-2 combines with J gene TRBJ1-2, with 8 bases fitting TRBD1. After removal of 4 bases from V and 2 bases from J, the junction contained 12 bases not matched to a gene. This CDR3 is 17 amino acids long. Germline loops: CDR1 SGHTA, CDR2 FQGNSA. DNA for the CDR3: TGTGCCAGCAGCTACGGGGGCGATCCAGGGGGCAACTATGGCTACACCTTC. It codes for CASSYGGDPGGNYGYTF.

The rearrangement joins TRBV7-9 to TRBJ2-5; the D gene is possibly TRBD2 (6 bases). With 5 bases removed from V and 5 bases from J, the gap between germline ends came to 18 bases. In germline, CDR1 is SEHNR, CDR2 FQNEAQ (reference sequence). The CDR3 length is 15 residues. CDR3 sequence (DNA): TGTGCCAGCAGCGCGGGACCCTCCTTAGGGGAGACCCAGTACTTC. Its translation: CASSAGPSLGETQYF.

The rearrangement links TRBV7-2 to TRBJ2-7; TRBD2 matches 9 bases. This CDR3 is built from 15 residues. V trimming: 3 bases; J trimming: 3 bases; junction bases outside the gene matches: 6. Germline CDR1 is SGHTA and CDR2 is FQGNSA. CDR3 bases: TGTGCCAGCAGCTTTTCCTCTAGCGGGGTCTACGAGCAGTACTTC. This sequence encodes CASSFSSSGVYEQYF.

The gene calls are TRBV5-1 and TRBJ1-5; TRBD1 might be the D (5 bases). The CDR3 length is 14 residues. CDR1 and CDR2 (germline): SGHRS, YFSETQ. Trimming stripped 1 base from V and 3 bases from J, with 8 bases between. The CDR3 region has the DNA TGCGCCAGCAGCTTGTCGGGGGACAATCAGCCCCAGCATTTT. This encodes CASSLSGDNQPQHF. Complete variable domain (other parts from reference TRBV5-1 and TRBJ1-5): KAGVTQTPRYLIKTRGQQVTLSCSPISGHRSVSWYQQTPGQGLQFLFEYFSETQRNKGNFPGRFSGRQFSNSRSEMNVSTLELGDSALYLCASSLSGDNQPQHFGDGTRLSIL.

This chain joins TRBV28 and TRBJ1-3, with D maybe TRBD1 (6 bases). The CDR3 length is 15 residues. V was clipped by 5 bases and J by 2 bases, with 13 bases between them. Per germline, CDR1 MDHEN and CDR2 SYDVKM. CDR3 residues: CASSPQGNPGNTIYF. As DNA, the CDR3 is TGTGCCAGCAGTCCGCAGGGGAACCCTGGAAACACCATATATTTT.

The rearrangement links TRBV29-1 to TRBJ2-1; the match to TRBD2 covers 12 bases. The CDR3 runs 13 residues. CDR1 and CDR2 (germline): SQVTM, ANQGSEA. With 4 bases clipped from V and 6 bases from J, the junction kept 1 base outside the gene matches. CDR3 region: CSVATSGSNEQFF. As DNA, the CDR3 is TGCAGCGTTGCGACTAGCGGGAGCAATGAGCAGTTCTTC.